This is a list of T cell receptor beta chains from one sample in a study of T cell repertoires in cytomegalovirus infection. MiXCR, applied by TCRdb to the reads, yields one record per CDR3 protein. The sample lists roughly 150,000 distinct CDR3 sequences, about 15% occurring once. The sequenced material came from CD8+ T cells from PBMCs. These receptor sequences come from a human donor in good health (CMV status not recorded). Some clones in this sample may be carry-over from other donors' samples. Both conserved end residues are part of each CDR3. The order of the fields is J gene, V gene, clone size, D gene, CDR3 protein, CDR3 DNA. A D gene is named only where the DNA matches it firmly. Not all rows give a size; the values are once, few, many and, for expanded clones, a class.

>TRBJ1-2|TRBV28|once|-
CASSPSDDWGYTF
TGTGCCAGCAGTCCTTCCGACGATTGGGGCTACACCTTC
>TRBJ2-5|TRBV6-2/TRBV6-3|few|-
CASSYPLGDQETQYF
TGTGCCAGCAGTTACCCCCTTGGAGATCAAGAGACCCAGTACTTC
>TRBJ2-1|TRBV30|few|-
CAWTRGSGNEQFF
TGTGCCTGGACTCGAGGGTCAGGCAATGAGCAGTTCTTC
>TRBJ2-2|TRBV28|-|TRBD1
CASSLMTGTGELFF
TGTGCCAGCAGTCTCATGACAGGGACCGGGGAGCTGTTTTTT
>TRBJ1-1|TRBV7-2|many|TRBD1
CASSGMGQGGPEAFF
TGTGCCAGCAGCGGAATGGGACAGGGGGGCCCTGAAGCTTTCTTT
>TRBJ2-7|TRBV7-2|few|-
CASSLGAETYEQYF
TGTGCCAGCAGCTTAGGAGCGGAAACCTACGAGCAGTACTTC
>TRBJ2-7|TRBV6-2/TRBV6-3|few|TRBD2
CASSYYPSGRAVEQYF
TGTGCCAGCAGTTACTACCCAAGCGGGAGGGCCGTCGAGCAGTACTTC
>TRBJ2-7|TRBV7-8|-|-
CASSGQGPTYEQYF
TGTGCCAGCAGTGGGCAGGGACCTACCTACGAGCAGTACTTC
>TRBJ2-7|TRBV27|few|-
CASSSLGGSSYEQYF
TGTGCCAGCAGTTCCTTGGGCGGGTCCTCCTACGAGCAGTACTTC
>TRBJ2-7|TRBV7-9|many|TRBD1
CASSLEDREGYEQYF
TGTGCCAGCAGCTTAGAAGACAGGGAAGGCTACGAGCAGTACTTC
>TRBJ2-1|TRBV20-1|few|TRBD1
CSARITGDNEQFF
TGCAGTGCTAGAATTACAGGGGACAATGAGCAGTTCTTC
>TRBJ2-1|TRBV10-3|-|-
CAICTEDNEQFF
TGTGCCATTTGTACAGAAGACAATGAGCAGTTCTTC
>TRBJ1-4|TRBV7-2|-|-
CASQSQGLGEKLFF
TGTGCCAGCCAGAGTCAGGGTCTGGGGGAAAAACTGTTTTTT
>TRBJ2-5|TRBV11-2|few|-
CASSFAGGGKTQYF
TGTGCCAGCAGCTTTGCCGGTGGGGGAAAGACCCAGTACTTC
>TRBJ2-1|TRBV6-2/TRBV6-3|few|-
CASSYSPHEQFF
TGTGCCAGCAGTTACTCTCCCCATGAGCAGTTCTTC
>TRBJ1-1|TRBV11-3|-|-
CASSLRLSGTEAFF
TGTGCCAGCAGCTTAAGGTTGAGTGGGACTGAAGCTTTCTTT
>TRBJ1-2|TRBV20-1|-|-
CSASAGNGYTF
TGCAGTGCTAGTGCCGGGAATGGCTACACCTTC
>TRBJ1-6|TRBV6-5|-|-
CASSYGDNDSPLHF
TGTGCCAGCAGTTACGGCGACAATGATTCACCCCTCCACTTT
>TRBJ1-2|TRBV7-2|-|-
CASHLGGDYGYTF
TGTGCCAGCCACCTCGGTGGGGACTATGGCTACACCTTC